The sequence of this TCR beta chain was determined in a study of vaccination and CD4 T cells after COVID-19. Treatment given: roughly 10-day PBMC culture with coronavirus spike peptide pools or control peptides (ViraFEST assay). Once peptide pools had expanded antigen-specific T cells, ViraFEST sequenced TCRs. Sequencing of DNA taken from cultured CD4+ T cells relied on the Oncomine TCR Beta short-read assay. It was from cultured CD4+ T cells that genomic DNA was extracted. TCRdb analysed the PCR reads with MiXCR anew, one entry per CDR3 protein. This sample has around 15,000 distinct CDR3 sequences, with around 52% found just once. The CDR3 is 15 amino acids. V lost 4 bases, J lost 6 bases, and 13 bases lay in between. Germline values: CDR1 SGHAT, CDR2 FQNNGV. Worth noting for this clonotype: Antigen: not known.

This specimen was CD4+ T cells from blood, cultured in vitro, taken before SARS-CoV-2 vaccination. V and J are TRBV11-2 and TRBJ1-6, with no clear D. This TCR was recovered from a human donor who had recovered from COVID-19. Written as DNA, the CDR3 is TGTGCCAGCAGCTATCGGGGTTCGAGTAATTCACCCCTCCACTTT. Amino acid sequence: CASSYRGSSNSPLHF.